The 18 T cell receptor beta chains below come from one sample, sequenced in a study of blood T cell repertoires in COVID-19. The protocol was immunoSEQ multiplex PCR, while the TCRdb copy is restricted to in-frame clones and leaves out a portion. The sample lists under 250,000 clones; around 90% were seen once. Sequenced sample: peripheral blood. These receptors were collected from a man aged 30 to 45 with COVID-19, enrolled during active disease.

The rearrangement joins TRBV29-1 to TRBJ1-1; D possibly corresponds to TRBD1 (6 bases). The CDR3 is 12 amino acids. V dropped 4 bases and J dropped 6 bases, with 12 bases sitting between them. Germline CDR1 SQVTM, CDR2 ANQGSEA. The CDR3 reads CSVGRGGPEAFF. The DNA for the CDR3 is TGCAGCGTTGGAAGGGGGGGGCCTGAAGCTTTCTTT.

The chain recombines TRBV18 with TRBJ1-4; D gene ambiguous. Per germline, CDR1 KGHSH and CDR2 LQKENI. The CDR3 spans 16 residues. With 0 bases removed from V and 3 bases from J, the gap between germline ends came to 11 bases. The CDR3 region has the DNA TGTGCCAGCTCACCACCGGGCCAGGTCCCTAATGAAAAACTGTTTTTT. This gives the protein CASSPPGQVPNEKLFF.

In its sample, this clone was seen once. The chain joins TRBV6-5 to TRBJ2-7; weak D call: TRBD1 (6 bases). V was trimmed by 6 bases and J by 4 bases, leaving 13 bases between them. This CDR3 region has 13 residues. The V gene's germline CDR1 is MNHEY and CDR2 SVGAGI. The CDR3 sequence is CASRAGVPYEQYF. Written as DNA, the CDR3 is TGTGCCAGCAGAGCAGGGGTCCCGTACGAGCAGTACTTC.

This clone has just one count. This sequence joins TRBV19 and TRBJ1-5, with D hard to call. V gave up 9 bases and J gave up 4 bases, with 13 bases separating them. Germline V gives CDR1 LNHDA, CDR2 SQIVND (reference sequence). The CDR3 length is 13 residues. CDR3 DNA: TGTGCCAGCGTCGATGGGAGAAATCAGCCCCAGCATTTT. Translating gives CASVDGRNQPQHF.

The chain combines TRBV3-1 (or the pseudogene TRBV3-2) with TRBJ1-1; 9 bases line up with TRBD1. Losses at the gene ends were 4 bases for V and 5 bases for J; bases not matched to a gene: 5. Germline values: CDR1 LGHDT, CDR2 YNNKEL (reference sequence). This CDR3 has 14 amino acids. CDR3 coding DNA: TGTGCCAGCAGCCGAGCTGACAGGGGGACTGAAGCTTTCTTT. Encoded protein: CASSRADRGTEAFF.

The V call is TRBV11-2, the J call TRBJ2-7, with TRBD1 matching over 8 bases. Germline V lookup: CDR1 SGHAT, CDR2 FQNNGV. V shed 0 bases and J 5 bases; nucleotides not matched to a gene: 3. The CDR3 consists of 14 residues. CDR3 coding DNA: TGTGCCAGCAGCTTAGAGACAGGGGACGACGAGCAGTACTTC. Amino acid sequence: CASSLETGDDEQYF.

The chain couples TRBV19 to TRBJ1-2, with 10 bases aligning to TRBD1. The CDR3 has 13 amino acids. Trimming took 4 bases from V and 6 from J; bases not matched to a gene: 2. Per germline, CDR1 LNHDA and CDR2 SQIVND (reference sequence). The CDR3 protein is CASSTGTGDGYTF. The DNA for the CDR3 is TGTGCCAGTAGTACCGGGACAGGGGATGGCTACACCTTC.

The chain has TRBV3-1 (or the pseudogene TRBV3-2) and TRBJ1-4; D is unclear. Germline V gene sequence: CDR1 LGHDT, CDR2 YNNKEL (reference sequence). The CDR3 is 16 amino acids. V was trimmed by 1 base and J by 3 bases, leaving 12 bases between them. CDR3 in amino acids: CASSQAGQRANEKLFF. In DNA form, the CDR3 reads TGTGCCAGCAGCCAAGCAGGCCAGCGGGCTAATGAAAAACTGTTTTTT.

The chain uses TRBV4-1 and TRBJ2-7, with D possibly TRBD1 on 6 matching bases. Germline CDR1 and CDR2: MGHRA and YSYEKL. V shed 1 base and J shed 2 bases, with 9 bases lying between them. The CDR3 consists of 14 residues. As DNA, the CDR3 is TGCGCCAGCAGCCAAGTCGGGACAACCTACGAGCAGTACTTC. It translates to CASSQVGTTYEQYF.

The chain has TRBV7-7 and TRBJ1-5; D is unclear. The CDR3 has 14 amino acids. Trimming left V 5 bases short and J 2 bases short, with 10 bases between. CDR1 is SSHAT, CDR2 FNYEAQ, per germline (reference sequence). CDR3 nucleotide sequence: TGTGCCAGCAGCCCCCGCATAGGCAATCAGCCCCAGCATTTT. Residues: CASSPRIGNQPQHF.

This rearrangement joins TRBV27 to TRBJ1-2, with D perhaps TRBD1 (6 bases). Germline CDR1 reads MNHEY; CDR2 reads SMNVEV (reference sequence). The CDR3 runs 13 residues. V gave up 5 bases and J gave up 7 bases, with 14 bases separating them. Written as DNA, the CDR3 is TGTGCCAGCAGTCAGAGGCAGGGGCTTGGCTACACCTTC. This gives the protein CASSQRQGLGYTF.

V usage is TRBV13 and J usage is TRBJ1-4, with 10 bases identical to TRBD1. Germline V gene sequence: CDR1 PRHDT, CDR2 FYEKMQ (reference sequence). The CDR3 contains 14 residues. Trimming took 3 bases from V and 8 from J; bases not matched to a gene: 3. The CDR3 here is CASSLGQGREKLFF. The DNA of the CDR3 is TGTGCCAGCAGCTTGGGACAGGGGCGGGAAAAACTGTTTTTT.

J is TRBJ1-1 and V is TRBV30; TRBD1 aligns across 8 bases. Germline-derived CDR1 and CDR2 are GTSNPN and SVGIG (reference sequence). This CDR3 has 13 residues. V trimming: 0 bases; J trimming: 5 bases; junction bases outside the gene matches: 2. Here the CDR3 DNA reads TGTGCCTGGAGTGTACGGACAGGGACTGAAGCTTTCTTT. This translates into CAWSVRTGTEAFF.

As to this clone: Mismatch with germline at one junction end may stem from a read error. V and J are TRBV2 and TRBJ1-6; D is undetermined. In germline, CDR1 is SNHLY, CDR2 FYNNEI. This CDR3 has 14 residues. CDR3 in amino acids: CASSAEVDAPRLHF. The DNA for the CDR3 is TGTGCCAGTAGTGCGGAGGTTGACGCGCCGCGCCTCCACTTT. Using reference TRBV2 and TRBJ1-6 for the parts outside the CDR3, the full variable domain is EPEVTQTPSHQVTQMGQEVILRCVPISNHLYFYWYRQILGQKVEFLVSFYNNEISEKSEIFDDQFSVERPDGSNFTLKIRSTKLEDSAMYFCASSAEVDAPRLHFGNGTRLTVT.

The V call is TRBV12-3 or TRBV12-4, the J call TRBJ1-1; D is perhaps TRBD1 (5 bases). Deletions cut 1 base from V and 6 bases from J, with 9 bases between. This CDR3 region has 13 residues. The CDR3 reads CASSLVRDSEAFF. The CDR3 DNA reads TGTGCCAGCAGTTTAGTCAGGGACTCTGAAGCTTTCTTT.

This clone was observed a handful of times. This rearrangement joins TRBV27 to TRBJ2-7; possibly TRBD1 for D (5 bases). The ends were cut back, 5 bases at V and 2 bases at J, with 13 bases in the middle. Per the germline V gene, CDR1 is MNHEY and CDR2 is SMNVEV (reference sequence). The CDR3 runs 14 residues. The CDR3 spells CASSERQPAYEQYF. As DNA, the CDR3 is TGTGCCAGCAGTGAGAGACAGCCGGCCTACGAGCAGTACTTC.

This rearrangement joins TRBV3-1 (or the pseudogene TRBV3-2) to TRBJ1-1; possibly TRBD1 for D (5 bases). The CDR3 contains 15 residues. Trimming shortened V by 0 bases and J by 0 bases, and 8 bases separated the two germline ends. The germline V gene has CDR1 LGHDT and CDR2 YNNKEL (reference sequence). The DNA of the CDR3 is TGTGCCAGCAGCCAAGAGTGGGGGGTGAACACTGAAGCTTTCTTT. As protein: CASSQEWGVNTEAFF.

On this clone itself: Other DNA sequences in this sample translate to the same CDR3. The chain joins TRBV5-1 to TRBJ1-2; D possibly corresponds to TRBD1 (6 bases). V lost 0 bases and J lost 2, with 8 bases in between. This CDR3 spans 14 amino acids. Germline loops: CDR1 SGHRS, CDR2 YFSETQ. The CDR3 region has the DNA TGCGCCAGCAGCTTGGACAGGGTAAACTATGGCTACACCTTC. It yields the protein CASSLDRVNYGYTF. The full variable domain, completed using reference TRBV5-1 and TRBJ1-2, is KAGVTQTPRYLIKTRGQQVTLSCSPISGHRSVSWYQQTPGQGLQFLFEYFSETQRNKGNFPGRFSGRQFSNSRSEMNVSTLELGDSALYLCASSLDRVNYGYTFGSGTRLTVV.